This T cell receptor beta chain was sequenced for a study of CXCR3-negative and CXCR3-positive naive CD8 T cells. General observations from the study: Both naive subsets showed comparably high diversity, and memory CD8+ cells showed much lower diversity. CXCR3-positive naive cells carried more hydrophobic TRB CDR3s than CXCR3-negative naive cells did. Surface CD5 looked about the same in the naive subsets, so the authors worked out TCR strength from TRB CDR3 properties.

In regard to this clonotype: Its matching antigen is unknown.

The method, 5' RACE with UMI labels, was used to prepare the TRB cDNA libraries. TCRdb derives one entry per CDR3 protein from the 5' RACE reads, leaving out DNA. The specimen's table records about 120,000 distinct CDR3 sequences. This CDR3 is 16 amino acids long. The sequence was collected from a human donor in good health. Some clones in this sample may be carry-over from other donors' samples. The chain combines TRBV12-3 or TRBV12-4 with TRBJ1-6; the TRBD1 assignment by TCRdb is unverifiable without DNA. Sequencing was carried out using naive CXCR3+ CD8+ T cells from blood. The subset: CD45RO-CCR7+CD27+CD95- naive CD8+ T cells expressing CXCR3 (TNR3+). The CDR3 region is CASSPGGGSYNSPLHF.